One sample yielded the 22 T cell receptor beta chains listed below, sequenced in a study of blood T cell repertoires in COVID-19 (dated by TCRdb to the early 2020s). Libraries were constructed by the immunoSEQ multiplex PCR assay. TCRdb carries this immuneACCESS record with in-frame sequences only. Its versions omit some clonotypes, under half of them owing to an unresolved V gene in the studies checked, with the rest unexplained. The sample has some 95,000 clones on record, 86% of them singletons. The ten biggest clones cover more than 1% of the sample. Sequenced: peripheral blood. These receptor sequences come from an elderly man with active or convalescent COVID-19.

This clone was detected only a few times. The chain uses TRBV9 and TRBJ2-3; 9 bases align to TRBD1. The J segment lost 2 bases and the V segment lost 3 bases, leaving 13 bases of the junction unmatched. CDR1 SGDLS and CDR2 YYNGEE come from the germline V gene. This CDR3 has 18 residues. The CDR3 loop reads CASSGRNRGPSSTDTQYF. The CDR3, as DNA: TGTGCCAGCAGCGGTCGTAACAGGGGGCCCTCCTCCACAGATACGCAGTATTTT.

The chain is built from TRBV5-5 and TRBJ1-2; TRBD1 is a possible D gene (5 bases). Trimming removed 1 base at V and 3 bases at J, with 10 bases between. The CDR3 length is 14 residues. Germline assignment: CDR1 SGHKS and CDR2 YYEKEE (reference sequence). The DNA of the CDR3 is TGTGCCAGCAGCTTGCAGGGCCCATACTATGGCTACACCTTC. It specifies CASSLQGPYYGYTF.

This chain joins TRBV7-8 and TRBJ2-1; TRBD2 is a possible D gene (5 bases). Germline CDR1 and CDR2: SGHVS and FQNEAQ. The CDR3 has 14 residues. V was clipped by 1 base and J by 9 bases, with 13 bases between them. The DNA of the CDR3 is TGTGCCAGCAGCTTAGAATTTCGCGGAGGTGAGCAGTTCTTC. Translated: CASSLEFRGGEQFF. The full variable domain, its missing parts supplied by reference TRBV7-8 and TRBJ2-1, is GAGVSQSPRYKVAKRGQDVALRCDPISGHVSLFWYQQALGQGPEFLTYFQNEAQLDKSGLPSDRFFAERPEGSVSTLKIQRTQQEDSAVYLCASSLEFRGGEQFFGPGTRLTVL.

Here the CDR3 DNA reads TGTGCCAGCAGCACCGAACAAGTTCGCGGCTACACCTTC. It specifies CASSTEQVRGYTF. The chain joins TRBV7-8 to TRBJ1-2; D is ambiguous. This CDR3 contains 13 residues. Germline loops: CDR1 SGHVS, CDR2 FQNEAQ. V lost 5 bases and J 8 bases, leaving 15 bases between the germline ends.

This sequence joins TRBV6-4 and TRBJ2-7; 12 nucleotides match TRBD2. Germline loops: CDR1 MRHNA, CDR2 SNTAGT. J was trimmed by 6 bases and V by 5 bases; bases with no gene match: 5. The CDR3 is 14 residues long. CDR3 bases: TGTGCCAGCAGTTCGACTAGCGGGAGTCTCGAGCAGTACTTC. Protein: CASSSTSGSLEQYF.

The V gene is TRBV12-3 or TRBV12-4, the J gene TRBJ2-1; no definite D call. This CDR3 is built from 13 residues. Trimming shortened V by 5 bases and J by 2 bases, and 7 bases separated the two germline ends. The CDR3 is CASSPLPYNEQFF. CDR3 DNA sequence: TGTGCCAGCAGTCCCCTTCCCTACAATGAGCAGTTCTTC.

CDR3 loop: CASSEQLASYNEQFF. As DNA, the CDR3 is TGTGCCAGCAGTGAACAACTAGCTTCCTACAATGAGCAGTTCTTC. The V call is TRBV6-1, the J call TRBJ2-1, with D tentatively TRBD2 (6 bases). Germline CDR1 MNHNS, CDR2 SASEGT. Trimming pared 2 bases from V and 1 base from J, leaving 9 bases between. This CDR3 contains 15 residues.

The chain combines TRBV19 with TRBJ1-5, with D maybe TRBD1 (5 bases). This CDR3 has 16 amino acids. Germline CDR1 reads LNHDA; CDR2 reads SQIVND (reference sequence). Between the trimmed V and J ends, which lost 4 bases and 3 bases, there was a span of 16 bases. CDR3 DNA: TGTGCCAGTAGTACTGTCCCGGGGGGTCTCAATCAGCCCCAGCATTTT. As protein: CASSTVPGGLNQPQHF.

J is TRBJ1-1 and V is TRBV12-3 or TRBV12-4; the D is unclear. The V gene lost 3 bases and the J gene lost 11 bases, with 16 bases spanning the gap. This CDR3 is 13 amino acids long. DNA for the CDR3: TGTGCCAGCAGTTTGAATAACCTATCGAGGGCTTTCTTT. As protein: CASSLNNLSRAFF.

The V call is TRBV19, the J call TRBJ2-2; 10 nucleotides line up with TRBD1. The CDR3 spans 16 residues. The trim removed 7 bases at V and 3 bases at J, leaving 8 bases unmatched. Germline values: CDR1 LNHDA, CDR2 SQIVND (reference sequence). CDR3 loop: CASTQVGTGDTGELFF. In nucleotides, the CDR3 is TGTGCCAGTACTCAAGTGGGGACAGGGGACACCGGGGAGCTGTTTTTT.

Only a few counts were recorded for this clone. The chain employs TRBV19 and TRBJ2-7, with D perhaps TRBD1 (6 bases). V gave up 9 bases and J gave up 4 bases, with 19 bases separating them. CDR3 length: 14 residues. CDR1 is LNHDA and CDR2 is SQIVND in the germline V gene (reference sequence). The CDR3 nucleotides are TGTGCCAGAGAGGCAGCTTTGGGGACATACGAGCAGTACTTC. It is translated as CAREAALGTYEQYF.

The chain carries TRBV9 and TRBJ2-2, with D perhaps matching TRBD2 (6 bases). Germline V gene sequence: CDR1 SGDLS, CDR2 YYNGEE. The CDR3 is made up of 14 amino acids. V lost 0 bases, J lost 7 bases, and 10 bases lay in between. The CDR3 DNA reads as TGTGCCAGCAGCGTAGCCGGGAGTTACGGGGAGCTGTTTTTT. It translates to CASSVAGSYGELFF. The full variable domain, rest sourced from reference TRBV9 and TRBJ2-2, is DSGVTQTPKHLITATGQRVTLRCSPRSGDLSVYWYQQSLDQGLQFLIQYYNGEERAKGNILERFSAQQFPDLHSELNLSSLELGDSALYFCASSVAGSYGELFFGEGSRLTVL.

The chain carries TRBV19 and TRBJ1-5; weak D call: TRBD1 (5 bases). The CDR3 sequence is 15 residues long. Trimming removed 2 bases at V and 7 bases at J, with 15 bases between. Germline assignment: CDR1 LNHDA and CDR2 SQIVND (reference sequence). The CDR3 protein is CASSISVGGSQPQHF. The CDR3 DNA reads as TGTGCCAGTAGTATATCGGTGGGGGGAAGCCAGCCCCAGCATTTT.

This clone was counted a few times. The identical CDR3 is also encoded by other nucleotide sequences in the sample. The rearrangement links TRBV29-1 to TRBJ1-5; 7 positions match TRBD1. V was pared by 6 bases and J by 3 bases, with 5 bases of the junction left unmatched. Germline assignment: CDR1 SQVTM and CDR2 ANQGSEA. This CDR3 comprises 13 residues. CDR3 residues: CSVATGVNQPQHF. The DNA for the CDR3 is TGCAGCGTGGCTACAGGGGTCAATCAGCCCCAGCATTTT.

CDR3 amino acids: CASSPGGDSGGYNEQFF. CDR3 DNA: TGTGCCAGCAGCCCAGGAGGGGATAGCGGGGGGTACAATGAGCAGTTCTTC. This chain uses TRBV11-3 with TRBJ2-1; 10 bases map to TRBD2. Germline V CDR1 and CDR2: SGHNT, YENEEA. The ends lost 5 bases at V and 4 bases at J; junction bases unmatched: 11. The CDR3 totals 17 residues. Combining the CDR3 with reference TRBV11-3 and TRBJ2-1 gives the whole variable domain EAGVVQSPRYKIIEKKQPVAFWCNPISGHNTLYWYLQNLGQGPELLIRYENEEAVDDSQLPKDRFSAERLKGVDSTLKIQPAELGDSAVYLCASSPGGDSGGYNEQFFGPGTRLTVL.

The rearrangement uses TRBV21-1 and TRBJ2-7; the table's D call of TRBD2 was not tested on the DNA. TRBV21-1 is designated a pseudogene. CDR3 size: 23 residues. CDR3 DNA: TGTGCCAGCAGCAAGATACCTGATCTAGACCGACCTAGACCCGGGACTACCGCGGAGGAGCAGTACTTC. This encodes CASSKIPDLDRPRPGTTAEEQYF.

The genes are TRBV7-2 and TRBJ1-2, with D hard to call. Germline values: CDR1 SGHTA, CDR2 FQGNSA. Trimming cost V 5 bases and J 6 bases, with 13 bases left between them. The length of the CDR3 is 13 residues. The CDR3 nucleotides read TGTGCCAGCAGCCCCTTACACGGGAATGGCTACACCTTC. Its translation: CASSPLHGNGYTF.

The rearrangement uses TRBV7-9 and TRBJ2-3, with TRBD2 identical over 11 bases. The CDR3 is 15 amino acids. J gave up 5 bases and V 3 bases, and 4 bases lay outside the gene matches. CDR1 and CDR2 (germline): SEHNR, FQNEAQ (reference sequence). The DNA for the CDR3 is TGTGCCAGCAGCTTTCGACTAGCGGGACAAGATACGCAGTATTTT. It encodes CASSFRLAGQDTQYF.

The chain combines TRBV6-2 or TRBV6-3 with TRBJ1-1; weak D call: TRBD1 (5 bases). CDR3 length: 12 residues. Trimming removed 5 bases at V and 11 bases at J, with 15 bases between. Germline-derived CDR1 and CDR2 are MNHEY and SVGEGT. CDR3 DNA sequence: TGTGCCAGCAGTACAGGTGCGGTATCGGCTTTCTTT. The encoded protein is CASSTGAVSAFF.

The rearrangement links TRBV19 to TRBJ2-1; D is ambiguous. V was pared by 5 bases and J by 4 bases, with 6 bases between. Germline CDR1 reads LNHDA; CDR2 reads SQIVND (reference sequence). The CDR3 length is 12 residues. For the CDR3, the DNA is TGTGCCAGTAGTTTGAGTTACAATGAGCAGTTCTTC. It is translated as CASSLSYNEQFF.

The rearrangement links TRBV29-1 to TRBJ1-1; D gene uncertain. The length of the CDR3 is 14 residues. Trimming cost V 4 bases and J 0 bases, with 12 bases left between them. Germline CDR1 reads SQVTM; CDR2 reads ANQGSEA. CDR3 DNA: TGCAGCGTTGTAGCACTTTTTATGAACACTGAAGCTTTCTTT. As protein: CSVVALFMNTEAFF.

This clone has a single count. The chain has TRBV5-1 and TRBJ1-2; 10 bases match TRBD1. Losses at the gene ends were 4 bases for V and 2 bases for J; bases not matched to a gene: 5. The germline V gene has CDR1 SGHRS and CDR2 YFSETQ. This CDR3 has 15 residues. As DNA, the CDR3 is TGCGCCAGCAGCCGCGGGACAGGGGAGAACTATGGCTACACCTTC. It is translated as CASSRGTGENYGYTF.